This T cell receptor (beta chain) derives from a study of blood T cell repertoires in COVID-19. CDR1 SGHRS and CDR2 YFSETQ come from the germline V gene. The CDR3 is 14 amino acids. The V end lost 4 bases, the J end lost 7 bases, and 17 bases lay between the germline ends. In this sample, this clone turned up a few times. This table comes from immunoSEQ multiplex PCR, and its TCRdb copy is limited to in-frame clones, with some not included. The data show 180,000 or so clones, roughly 83% seen once. Sequences were obtained from PBMCs or T cells enriched from blood (not recorded which). The chain has TRBV5-1 and TRBJ1-1; D is possibly TRBD1 (5 bases). The clonotype comes from an older woman who had recovered from COVID-19. CDR3 amino acids: CASSADSLLVEAFF. CDR3 coding DNA: TGCGCCAGCAGCGCCGACAGCTTACTCGTTGAAGCTTTCTTT. Using reference TRBV5-1 and TRBJ1-1 for the parts outside the CDR3, the full variable domain is KAGVTQTPRYLIKTRGQQVTLSCSPISGHRSVSWYQQTPGQGLQFLFEYFSETQRNKGNFPGRFSGRQFSNSRSEMNVSTLELGDSALYLCASSADSLLVEAFFGQGTRLTVV.